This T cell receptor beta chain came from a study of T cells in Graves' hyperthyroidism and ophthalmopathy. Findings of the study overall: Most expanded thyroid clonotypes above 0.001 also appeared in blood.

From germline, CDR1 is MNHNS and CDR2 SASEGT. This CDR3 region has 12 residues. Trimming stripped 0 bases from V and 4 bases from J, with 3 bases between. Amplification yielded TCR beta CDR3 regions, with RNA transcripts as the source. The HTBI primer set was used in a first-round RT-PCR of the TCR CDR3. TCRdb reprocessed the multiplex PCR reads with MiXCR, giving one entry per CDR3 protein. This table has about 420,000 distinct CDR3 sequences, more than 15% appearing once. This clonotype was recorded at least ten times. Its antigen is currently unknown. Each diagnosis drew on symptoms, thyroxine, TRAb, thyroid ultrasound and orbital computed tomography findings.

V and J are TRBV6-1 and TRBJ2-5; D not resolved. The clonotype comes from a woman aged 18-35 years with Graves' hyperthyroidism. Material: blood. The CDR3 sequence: CASSEAGETQYF. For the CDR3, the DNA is TGTGCCAGCAGTGAAGCAGGAGAGACCCAGTACTTC.